Below, one T cell receptor (beta chain) is given with its context. Germline V CDR1 and CDR2: LNHDA, SQIVND (reference sequence). V was shortened by 3 bases and J by 3 bases, with 12 bases between the two germline ends. The CDR3 spans 15 residues. The table came from immunoSEQ multiplex PCR; TCRdb's copy has only in-frame clones and leaves some out. The table records over 100,000 clones, about 91% of them present only once. The source of the sample is a study of blood T cell repertoires in COVID-19. Study as a whole: PBMCs, B-cell-depleted T cells, or T cells provided the cDNA or gDNA that made up the material.

The chain employs TRBV19 and TRBJ1-5; no firm D call. Material for sequencing was peripheral blood. The sequence came from a man between 50 and 59 years old with acute or convalescent COVID-19. For the CDR3, the DNA is TGTGCCAGTAGTATTTTTGGCAGAAACAATCAGCCCCAGCATTTT. Protein sequence: CASSIFGRNNQPQHF.